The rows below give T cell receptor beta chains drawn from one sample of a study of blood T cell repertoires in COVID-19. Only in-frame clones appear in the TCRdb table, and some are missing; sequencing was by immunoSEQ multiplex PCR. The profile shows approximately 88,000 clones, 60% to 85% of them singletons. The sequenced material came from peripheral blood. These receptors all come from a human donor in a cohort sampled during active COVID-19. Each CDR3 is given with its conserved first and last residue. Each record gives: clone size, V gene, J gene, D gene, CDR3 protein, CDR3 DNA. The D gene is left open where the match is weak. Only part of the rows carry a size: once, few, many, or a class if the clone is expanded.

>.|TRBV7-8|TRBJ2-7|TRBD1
CASSRTGKYEQYF
TGTGCCAGCAGCCGGACAGGGAAATACGAGCAGTACTTC
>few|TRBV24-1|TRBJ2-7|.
CATSGAGASYEQYF
TGTGCCACCTCAGGGGCAGGGGCTTCCTACGAGCAGTACTTC
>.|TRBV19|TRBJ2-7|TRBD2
CASSQSGRRTYEQYF
TGTGCCAGTAGTCAGAGCGGGAGGCGGACCTACGAGCAGTACTTC
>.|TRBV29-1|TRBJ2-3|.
CSVEVGVNTQYF
TGCAGCGTTGAAGTGGGCGTAAATACGCAGTATTTT
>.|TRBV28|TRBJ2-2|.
CASIRGTGELFF
TGTGCCAGCATACGGGGAACCGGGGAGCTGTTTTTT
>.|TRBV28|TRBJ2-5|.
CASSLPVFPLETQYF
TGTGCCAGCAGTTTACCAGTCTTCCCATTAGAGACCCAGTACTTC
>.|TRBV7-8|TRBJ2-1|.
CASSLSQGIIDNEQFF
TGTGCCAGCAGCTTAAGCCAGGGTATTATTGACAATGAGCAGTTCTTC
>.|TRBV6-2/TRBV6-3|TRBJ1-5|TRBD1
CASSSRDRVGQPQHF
TGTGCCAGCAGTTCCCGGGACAGGGTGGGCCAGCCCCAGCATTTT
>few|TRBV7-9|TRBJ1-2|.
CASSPSPTNYGYTF
TGTGCCAGCAGCCCGAGCCCCACTAACTATGGCTACACCTTC
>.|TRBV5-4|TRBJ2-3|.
CASSPTGSTPDTQYF
TGTGCCAGCAGCCCCACAGGGTCGACACCAGATACGCAGTATTTT
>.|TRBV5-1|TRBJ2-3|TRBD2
CASSTLAGHSTDTQYF
TGCGCCAGCAGTACCTTAGCGGGTCACAGCACAGATACGCAGTATTTT